The 11 T cell receptor beta chains in this list originate from one sample, sequenced in a study of T cell responses to AZD1222 COVID-19 vaccine. Using immunoSEQ multiplex PCR, the repertoire was profiled, and TCRdb retains in-frame clones only, with some absent. Of about 120,000 clones listed, 85% to 95% are singletons. The material sequenced was peripheral blood, taken on day 0 of AZD1222 vaccination. These receptors were taken from an adult in good health.

This sequence joins TRBV6-5 and TRBJ1-2, with D perhaps matching TRBD1 (6 bases). The germline CDR1 and CDR2 sequences are MNHEY and SVGAGI. Trimming stripped 6 bases from V and 4 bases from J, with 18 bases between. The CDR3 has 15 amino acids. The CDR3 spells CASRGPGHSSYGYTF. The CDR3 DNA follows: TGTGCCAGCAGGGGTCCGGGACATTCTAGCTATGGCTACACCTTC.

The V and J genes are TRBV5-4 and TRBJ1-4, with 10 positions matching TRBD1. This CDR3 has 13 residues. Germline assignment: CDR1 SGHNT and CDR2 YYREEE (reference sequence). Trimming cost V 4 bases and J 11 bases; bases outside gene matches: 5. As DNA, the CDR3 is TGTGCCAGCAGCCGGGACAGGGGTGGGAAACTGTTTTTT. It codes for CASSRDRGGKLFF.

This chain uses TRBV30 with TRBJ2-6; the D gene is possibly TRBD1 (5 bases). The length of the CDR3 is 14 residues. CDR1 GTSNPN and CDR2 SVGIG come from the germline V gene (reference sequence). Trimming pared 6 bases from V and 2 bases from J, leaving 11 bases between. For the CDR3, the DNA is TGTGCCTGCCCAGACAGTCCTGGGGCCAACGTCCTGACTTTC. Amino acids: CACPDSPGANVLTF.

This clone was seen once. The chain has TRBV7-9 and TRBJ2-5; a weak D match, TRBD2 (6 bases). V was cut by 5 bases and J by 2 bases, with 9 bases left in between. Germline-derived CDR1 and CDR2 are SEHNR and FQNEAQ (reference sequence). The CDR3 has 13 residues. CDR3 protein: CASSRGLQETQYF. DNA of the CDR3: TGTGCCAGCAGCCGGGGGTTGCAAGAGACCCAGTACTTC.

This clone was counted only a few times. The V call is TRBV6-1, the J call TRBJ1-5, with TRBD1 matching 9 bases. Germline CDR1 and CDR2: MNHNS and SASEGT. The CDR3 runs to 15 residues. The V segment lost 2 bases and the J segment 6 bases; nucleotides outside the gene matches: 5. The CDR3 nucleotides read TGTGCCAGCAGTGAATGGGGACAGGGTAGTCAGCCCCAGCATTTT. It specifies CASSEWGQGSQPQHF.

This rearrangement joins TRBV11-2 to TRBJ2-7, with D unclear. The CDR3 extends over 14 amino acids. V was shortened by 4 bases and J by 2 bases, with 12 bases between the two germline ends. CDR1 and CDR2 (germline): SGHAT, FQNNGV. CDR3 nucleotides: TGTGCCAGCAGCTCCTTGACACGGACCTACGAGCAGTACTTC. Protein: CASSSLTRTYEQYF.

The rearrangement uses TRBV10-2 and TRBJ1-1; maybe TRBD1 (5 bases). In germline, CDR1 is WSHSY, CDR2 SAAADI. The CDR3 spans 14 residues. V was trimmed by 5 bases and J by 5 bases, leaving 15 bases between them. The CDR3 region has the DNA TGCGCCAGCAGTCCCTGGGGAGGGGATACTGAAGCTTTCTTT. This codes for CASSPWGGDTEAFF.

CDR3 residues: CASSLSGTGGLKTQYF. CDR3 nucleotides: TGTGCCAGCAGTTTATCCGGGACAGGGGGCTTGAAGACCCAGTACTTC. The chain has TRBV28 and TRBJ2-5; 12 bases are a match to TRBD1. V shed 1 base and J 6 bases; nucleotides not matched to a gene: 6. Germline assignment: CDR1 MDHEN and CDR2 SYDVKM. The CDR3 spans 16 residues.

The rearrangement uses TRBV3-1 (or the pseudogene TRBV3-2) and TRBJ1-3; maybe TRBD1 (6 bases). The CDR3 has 17 amino acids. Germline V gene data show CDR1 as LGHDT and CDR2 as YNNKEL (reference sequence). Trimming pared 1 base from V and 0 bases from J, leaving 13 bases between. The CDR3 loop is CASSQVSGVPSGNTIYF. DNA of the CDR3: TGTGCCAGCAGCCAAGTGTCAGGGGTCCCCTCTGGAAACACCATATATTTT.

The chain is built from TRBV3-1 (or the pseudogene TRBV3-2) and TRBJ1-2; D is unresolved. CDR1 is LGHDT and CDR2 is YNNKEL in the germline V gene (reference sequence). The CDR3 has 15 residues. Trimming removed 0 bases from V and 2 bases from J, with 10 bases in between. CDR3 DNA: TGTGCCAGCAGCCAAGATATCGGCCGAAACTATGGCTACACCTTC. It is translated as CASSQDIGRNYGYTF.

This rearrangement joins TRBV6-5 to TRBJ1-1, with 8 positions matching TRBD1. Unmatched junction bases numbered 13, after V lost 9 bases and J lost 7 bases. The CDR3 is 14 amino acids. CDR1 and CDR2 (germline): MNHEY, SVGAGI. The CDR3 DNA sequence: TGTGCCAGTATCGGGACAGGATCTTTTCTTGAAGCTTTCTTT. This gives the protein CASIGTGSFLEAFF.